Listed here are 2 T cell receptor beta chains from one sample, sequenced in a study of blood T cells in healthy people across ages. Using a J-beta primer mix together with a sample-barcoded 5' primer, a second PCR was run for about 6 to 12 cycles. A single record per CDR3 protein comes from TCRdb applying MiXCR to the 5' RACE reads. The table lists around 1,500,000 distinct CDR3 sequences, approximately 38% of them singletons, with approximately 7.9% in the top ten. Sequencing was done on a sample of blood. The origin of the receptors is a woman between 18 and 29 years old in good health.

This chain links TRBV10-3 with TRBJ1-1; TRBD1 matches at 10 bases. This CDR3 is 17 amino acids long. From germline, CDR1 is ENHRY and CDR2 SYGVKD. Trimming removed 7 bases from V and 5 bases from J; junction bases left unmatched: 16. The CDR3 is CAITSGQGGVFETEAFF. The DNA for the CDR3 is TGTGCCATCACCAGCGGACAGGGGGGGGTGTTTGAAACTGAAGCTTTCTTT.

The sample holds a few counts of this clonotype. The chain uses TRBV4-1 and TRBJ2-7; the D gene is possibly TRBD2 (5 bases). This CDR3 has 13 residues. The germline CDR1 and CDR2 sequences are MGHRA and YSYEKL. The V end was cut by 4 bases, the J end by 3 bases, with 10 bases between. The CDR3 sequence: CASSPWAGYEQYF. The DNA of the CDR3 is TGCGCCAGCAGCCCTTGGGCGGGCTACGAGCAGTACTTC.